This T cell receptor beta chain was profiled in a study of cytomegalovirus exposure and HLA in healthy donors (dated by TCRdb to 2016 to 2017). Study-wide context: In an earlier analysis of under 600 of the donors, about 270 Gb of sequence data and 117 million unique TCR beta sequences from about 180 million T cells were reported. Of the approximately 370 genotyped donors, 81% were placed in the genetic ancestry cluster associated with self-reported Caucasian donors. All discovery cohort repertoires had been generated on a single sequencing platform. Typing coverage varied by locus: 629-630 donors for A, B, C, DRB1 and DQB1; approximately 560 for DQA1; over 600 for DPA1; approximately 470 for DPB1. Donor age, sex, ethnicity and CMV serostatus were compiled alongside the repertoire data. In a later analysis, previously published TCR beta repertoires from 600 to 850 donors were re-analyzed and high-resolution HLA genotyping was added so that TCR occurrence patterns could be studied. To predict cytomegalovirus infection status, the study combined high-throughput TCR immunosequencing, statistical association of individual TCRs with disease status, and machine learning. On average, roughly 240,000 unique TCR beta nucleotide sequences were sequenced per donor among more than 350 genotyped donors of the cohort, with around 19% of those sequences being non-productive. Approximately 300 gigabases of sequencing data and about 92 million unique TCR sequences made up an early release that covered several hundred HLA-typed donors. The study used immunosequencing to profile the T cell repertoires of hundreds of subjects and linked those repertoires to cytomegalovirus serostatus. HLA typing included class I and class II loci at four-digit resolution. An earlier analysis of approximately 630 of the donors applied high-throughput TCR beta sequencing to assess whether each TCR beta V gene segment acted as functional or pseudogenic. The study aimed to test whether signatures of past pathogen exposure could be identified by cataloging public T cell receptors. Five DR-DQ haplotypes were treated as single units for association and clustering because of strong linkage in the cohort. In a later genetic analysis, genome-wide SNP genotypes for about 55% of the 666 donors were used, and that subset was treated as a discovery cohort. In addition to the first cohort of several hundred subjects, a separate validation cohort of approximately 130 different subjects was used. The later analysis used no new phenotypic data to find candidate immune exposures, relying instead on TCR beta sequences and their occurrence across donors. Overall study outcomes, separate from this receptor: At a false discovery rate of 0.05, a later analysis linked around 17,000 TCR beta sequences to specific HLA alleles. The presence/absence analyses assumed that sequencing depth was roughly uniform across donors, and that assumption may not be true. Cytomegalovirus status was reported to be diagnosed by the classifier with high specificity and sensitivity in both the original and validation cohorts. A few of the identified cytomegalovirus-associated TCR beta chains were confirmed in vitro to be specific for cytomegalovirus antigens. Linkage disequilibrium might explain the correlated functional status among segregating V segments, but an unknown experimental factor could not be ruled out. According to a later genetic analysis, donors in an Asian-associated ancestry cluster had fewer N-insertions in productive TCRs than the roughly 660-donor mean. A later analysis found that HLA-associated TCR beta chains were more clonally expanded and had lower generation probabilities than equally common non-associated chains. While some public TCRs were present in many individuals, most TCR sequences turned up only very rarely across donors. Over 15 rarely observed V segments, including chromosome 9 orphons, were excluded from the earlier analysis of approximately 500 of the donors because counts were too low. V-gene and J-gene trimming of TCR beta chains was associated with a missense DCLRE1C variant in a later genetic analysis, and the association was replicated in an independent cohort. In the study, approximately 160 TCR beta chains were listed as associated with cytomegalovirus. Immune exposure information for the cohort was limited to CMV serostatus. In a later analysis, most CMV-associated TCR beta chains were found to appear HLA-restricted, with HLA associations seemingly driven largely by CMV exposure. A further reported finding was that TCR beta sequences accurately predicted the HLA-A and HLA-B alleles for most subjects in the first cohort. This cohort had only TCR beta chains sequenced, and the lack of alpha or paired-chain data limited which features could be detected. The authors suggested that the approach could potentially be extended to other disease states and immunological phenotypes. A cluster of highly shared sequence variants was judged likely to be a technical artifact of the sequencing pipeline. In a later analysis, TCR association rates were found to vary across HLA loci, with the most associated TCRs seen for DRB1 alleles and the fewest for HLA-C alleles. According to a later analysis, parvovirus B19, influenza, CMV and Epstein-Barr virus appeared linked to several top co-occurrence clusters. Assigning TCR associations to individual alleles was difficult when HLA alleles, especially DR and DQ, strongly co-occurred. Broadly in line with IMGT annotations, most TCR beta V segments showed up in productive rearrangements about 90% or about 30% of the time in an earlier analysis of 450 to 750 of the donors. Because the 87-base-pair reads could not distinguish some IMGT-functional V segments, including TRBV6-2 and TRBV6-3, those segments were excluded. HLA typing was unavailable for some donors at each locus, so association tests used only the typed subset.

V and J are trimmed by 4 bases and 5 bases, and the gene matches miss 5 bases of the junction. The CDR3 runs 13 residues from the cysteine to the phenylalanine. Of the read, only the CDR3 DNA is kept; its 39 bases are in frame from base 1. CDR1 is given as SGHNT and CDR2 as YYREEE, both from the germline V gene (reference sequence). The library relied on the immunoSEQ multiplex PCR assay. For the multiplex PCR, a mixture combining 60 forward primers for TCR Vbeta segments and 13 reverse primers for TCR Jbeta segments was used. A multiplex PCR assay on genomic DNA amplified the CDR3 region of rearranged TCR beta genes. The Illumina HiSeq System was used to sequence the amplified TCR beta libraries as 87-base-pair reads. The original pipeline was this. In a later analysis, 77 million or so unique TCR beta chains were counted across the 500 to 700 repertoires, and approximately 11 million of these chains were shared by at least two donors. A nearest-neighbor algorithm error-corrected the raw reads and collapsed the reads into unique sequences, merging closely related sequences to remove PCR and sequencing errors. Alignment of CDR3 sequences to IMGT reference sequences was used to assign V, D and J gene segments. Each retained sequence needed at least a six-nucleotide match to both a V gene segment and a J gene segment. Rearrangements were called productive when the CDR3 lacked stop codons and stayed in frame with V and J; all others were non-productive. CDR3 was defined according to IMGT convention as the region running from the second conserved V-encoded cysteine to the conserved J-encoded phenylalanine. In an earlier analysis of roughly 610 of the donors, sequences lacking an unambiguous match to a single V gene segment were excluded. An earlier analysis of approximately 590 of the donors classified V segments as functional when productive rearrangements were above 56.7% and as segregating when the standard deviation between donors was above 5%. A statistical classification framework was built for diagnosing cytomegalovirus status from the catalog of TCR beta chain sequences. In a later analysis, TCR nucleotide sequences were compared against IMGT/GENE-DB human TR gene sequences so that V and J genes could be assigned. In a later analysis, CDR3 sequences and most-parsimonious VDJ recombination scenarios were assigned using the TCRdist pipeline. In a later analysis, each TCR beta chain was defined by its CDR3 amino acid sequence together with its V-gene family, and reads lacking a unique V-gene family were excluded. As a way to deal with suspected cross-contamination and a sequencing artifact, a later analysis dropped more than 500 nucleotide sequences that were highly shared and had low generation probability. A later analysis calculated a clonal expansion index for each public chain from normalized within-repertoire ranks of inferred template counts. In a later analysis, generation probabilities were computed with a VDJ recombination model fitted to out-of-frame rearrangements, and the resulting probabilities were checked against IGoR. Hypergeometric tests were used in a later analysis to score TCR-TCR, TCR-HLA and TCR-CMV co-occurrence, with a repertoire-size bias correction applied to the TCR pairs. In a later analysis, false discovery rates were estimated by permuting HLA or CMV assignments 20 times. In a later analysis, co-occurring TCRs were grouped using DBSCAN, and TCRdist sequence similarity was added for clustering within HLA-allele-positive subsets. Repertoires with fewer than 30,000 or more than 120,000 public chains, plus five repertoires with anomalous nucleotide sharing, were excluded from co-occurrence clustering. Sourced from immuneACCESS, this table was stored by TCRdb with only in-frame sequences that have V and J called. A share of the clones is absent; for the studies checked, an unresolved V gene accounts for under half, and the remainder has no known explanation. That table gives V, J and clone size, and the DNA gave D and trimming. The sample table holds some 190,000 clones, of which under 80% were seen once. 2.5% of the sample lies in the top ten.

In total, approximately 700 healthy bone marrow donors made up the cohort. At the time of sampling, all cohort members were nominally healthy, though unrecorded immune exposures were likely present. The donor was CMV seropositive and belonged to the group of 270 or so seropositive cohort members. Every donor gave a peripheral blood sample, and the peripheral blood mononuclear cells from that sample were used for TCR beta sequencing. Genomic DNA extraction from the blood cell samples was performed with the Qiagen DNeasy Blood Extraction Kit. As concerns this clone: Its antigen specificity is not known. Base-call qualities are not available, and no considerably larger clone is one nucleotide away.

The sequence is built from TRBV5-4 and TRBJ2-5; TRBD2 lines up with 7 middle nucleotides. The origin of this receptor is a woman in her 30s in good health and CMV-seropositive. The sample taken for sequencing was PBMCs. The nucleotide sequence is TGTGCCAGCAGCCCACCCGGGGGGGAGACCCAGTACTTC. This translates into CASSPPGGETQYF.